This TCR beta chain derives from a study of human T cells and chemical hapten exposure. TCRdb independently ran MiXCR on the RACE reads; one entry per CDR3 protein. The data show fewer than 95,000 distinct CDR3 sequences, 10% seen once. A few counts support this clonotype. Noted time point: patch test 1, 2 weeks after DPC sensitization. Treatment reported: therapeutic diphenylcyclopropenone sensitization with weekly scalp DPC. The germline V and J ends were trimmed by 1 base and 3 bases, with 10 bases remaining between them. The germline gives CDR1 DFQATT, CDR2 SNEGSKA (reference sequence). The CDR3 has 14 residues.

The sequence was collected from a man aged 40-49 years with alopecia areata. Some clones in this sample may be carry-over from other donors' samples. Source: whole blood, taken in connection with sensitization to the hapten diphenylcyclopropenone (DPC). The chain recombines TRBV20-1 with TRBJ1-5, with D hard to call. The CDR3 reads CSARGSVSNQPQHF. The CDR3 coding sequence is TGCAGTGCTAGAGGCAGTGTTTCCAATCAGCCCCAGCATTTT.